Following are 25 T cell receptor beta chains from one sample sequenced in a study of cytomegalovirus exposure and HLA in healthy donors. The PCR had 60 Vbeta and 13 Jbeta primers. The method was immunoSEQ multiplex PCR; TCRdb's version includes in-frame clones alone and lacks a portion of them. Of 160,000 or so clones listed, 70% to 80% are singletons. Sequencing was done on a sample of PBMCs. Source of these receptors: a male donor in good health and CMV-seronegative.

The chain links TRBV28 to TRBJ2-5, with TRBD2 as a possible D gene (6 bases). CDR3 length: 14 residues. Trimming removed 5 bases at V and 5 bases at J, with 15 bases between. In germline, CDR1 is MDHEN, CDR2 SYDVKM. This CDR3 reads CASSPLAVEETQYF. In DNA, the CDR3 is TGTGCCAGCAGTCCTTTAGCGGTGGAGGAGACCCAGTACTTC.

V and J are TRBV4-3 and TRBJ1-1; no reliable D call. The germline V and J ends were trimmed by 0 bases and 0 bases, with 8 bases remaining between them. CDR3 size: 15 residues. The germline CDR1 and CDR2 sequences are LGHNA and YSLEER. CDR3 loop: CASSQDSVMNTEAFF. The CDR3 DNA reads TGCGCCAGCAGCCAAGATTCAGTCATGAACACTGAAGCTTTCTTT.

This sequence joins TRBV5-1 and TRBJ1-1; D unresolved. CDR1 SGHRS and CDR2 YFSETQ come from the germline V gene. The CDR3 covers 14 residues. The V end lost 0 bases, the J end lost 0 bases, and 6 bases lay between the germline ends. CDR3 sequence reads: CASSLDIMNTEAFF. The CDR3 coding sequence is TGCGCCAGCAGCTTGGACATAATGAACACTGAAGCTTTCTTT.

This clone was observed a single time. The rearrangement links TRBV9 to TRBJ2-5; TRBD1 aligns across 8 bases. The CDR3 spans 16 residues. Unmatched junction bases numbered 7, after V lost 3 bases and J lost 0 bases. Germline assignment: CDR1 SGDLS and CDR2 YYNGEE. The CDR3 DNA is TGTGCCAGCAGCGAAATTCAGGGGGCCTACCAAGAGACCCAGTACTTC. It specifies CASSEIQGAYQETQYF.

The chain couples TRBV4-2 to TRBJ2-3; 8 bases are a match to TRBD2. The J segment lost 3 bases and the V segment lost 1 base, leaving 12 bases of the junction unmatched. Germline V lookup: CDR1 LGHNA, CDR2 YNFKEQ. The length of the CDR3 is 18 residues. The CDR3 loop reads CASSQGEASGGLTDTQYF. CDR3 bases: TGTGCCAGCAGCCAAGGCGAAGCCAGCGGGGGCCTAACAGATACGCAGTATTTT.

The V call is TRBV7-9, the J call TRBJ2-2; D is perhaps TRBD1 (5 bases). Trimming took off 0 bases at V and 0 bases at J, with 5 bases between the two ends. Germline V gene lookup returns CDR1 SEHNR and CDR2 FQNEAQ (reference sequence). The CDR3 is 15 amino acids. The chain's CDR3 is CASSLATANTGELFF. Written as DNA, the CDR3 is TGTGCCAGCAGCTTAGCGACAGCGAACACCGGGGAGCTGTTTTTT.

CDR3 residues: CASSGWQLQDEQFF. CDR3 in DNA: TGTGCCAGCTCAGGGTGGCAACTCCAGGATGAGCAGTTCTTC. This chain joins TRBV18 and TRBJ2-1; D ambiguous. Germline-derived CDR1 and CDR2 are KGHSH and LQKENI. V gave up 5 bases and J gave up 8 bases, with 16 bases separating them. The CDR3 has 14 residues.

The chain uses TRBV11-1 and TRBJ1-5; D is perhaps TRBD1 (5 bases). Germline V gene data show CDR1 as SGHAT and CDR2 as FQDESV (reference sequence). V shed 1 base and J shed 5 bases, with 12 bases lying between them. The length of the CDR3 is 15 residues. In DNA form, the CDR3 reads TGTGCCAGCAGCTTAGGACAGCCCAGGGATCAGCCCCAGCATTTT. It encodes CASSLGQPRDQPQHF.

CDR3 sequence: CASSVGQSNQPQHF. CDR3 nucleotides: TGTGCCAGCAGCGTCGGACAGAGCAATCAGCCCCAGCATTTT. The chain employs TRBV7-2 and TRBJ1-5, with D tentatively TRBD1 (6 bases). From germline, CDR1 is SGHTA and CDR2 FQGNSA. The V end lost 5 bases, the J end lost 1 base, and 9 bases lay between the germline ends. This CDR3 spans 14 amino acids. Together with reference TRBV7-2 and TRBJ1-5, the CDR3 gives the full variable domain: GAGVSQSPSNKVTEKGKDVELRCDPISGHTALYWYRQSLGQGLEFLIYFQGNSAPDKSGLPSDRFSAERTGGSVSTLTIQRTQQEDSAVYLCASSVGQSNQPQHFGDGTRLSIL.

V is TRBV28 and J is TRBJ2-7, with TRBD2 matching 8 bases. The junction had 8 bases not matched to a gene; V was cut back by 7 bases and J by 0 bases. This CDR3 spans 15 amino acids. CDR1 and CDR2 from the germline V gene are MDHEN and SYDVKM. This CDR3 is CASTPGGESSYEQYF. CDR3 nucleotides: TGTGCCAGCACCCCGGGAGGGGAGAGCTCCTACGAGCAGTACTTC.

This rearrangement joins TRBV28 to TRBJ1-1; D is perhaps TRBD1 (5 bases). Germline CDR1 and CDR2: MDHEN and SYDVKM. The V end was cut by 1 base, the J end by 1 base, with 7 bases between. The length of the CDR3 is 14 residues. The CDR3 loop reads CASSLSGQNTEAFF. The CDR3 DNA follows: TGTGCCAGCAGTTTATCCGGACAGAACACTGAAGCTTTCTTT.

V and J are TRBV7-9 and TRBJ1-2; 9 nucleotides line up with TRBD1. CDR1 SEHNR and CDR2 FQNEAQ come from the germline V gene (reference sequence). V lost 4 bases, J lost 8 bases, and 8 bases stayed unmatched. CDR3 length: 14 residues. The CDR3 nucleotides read TGTGCCAGCAGCTCATCCGGGGACAGGGTCGGCTACACCTTC. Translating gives CASSSSGDRVGYTF.

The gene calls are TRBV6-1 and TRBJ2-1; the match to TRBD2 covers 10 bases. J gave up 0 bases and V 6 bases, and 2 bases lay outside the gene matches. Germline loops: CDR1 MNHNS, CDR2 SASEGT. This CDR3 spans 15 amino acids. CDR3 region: CASRPSGSSYNEQFF. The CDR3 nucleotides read TGTGCCAGCAGACCTAGCGGGAGCTCCTACAATGAGCAGTTCTTC.

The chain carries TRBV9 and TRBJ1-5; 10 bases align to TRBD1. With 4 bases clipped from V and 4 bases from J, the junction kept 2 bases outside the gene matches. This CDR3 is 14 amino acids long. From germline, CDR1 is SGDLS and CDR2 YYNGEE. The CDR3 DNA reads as TGTGCCAGCAGCCGGGACAGGGGAAATCAGCCCCAGCATTTT. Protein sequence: CASSRDRGNQPQHF.

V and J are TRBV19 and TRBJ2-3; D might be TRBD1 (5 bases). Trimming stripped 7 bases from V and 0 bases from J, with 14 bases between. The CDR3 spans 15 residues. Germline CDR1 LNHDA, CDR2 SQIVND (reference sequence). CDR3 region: CASNNRTSSTDTQYF. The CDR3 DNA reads TGTGCCAGTAATAATCGGACATCTAGCACAGATACGCAGTATTTT.

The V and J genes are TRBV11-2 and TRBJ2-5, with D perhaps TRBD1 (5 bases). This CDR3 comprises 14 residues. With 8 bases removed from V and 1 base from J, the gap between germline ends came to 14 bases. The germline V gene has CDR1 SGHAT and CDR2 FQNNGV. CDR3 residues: CASGSTGSQETQYF. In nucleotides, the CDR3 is TGTGCCAGCGGCTCAACAGGCAGCCAAGAGACCCAGTACTTC.

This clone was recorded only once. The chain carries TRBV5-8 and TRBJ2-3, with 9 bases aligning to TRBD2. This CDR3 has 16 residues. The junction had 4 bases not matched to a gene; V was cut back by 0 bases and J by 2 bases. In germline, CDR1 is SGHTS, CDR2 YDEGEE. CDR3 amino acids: CASSLGAGGTTDTQYF. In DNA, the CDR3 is TGTGCCAGCAGCTTGGGAGCGGGGGGTACCACAGATACGCAGTATTTT.

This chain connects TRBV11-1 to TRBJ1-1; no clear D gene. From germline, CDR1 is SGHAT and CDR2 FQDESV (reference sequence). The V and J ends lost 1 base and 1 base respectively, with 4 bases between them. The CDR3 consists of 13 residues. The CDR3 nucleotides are TGTGCCAGCAGCTTAGGAGAGAACACTGAAGCTTTCTTT. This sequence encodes CASSLGENTEAFF.

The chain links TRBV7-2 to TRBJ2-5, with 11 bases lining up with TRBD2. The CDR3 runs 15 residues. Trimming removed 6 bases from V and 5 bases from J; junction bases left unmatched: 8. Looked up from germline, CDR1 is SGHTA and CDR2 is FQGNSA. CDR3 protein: CASRLRSGGAETQYF. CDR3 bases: TGTGCCAGCAGACTTCGTAGCGGGGGGGCCGAGACCCAGTACTTC.

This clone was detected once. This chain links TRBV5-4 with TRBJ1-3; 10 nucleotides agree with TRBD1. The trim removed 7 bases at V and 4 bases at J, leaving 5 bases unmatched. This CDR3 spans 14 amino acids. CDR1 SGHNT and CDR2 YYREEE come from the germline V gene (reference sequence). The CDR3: CASEDRGQGNTIYF. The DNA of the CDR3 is TGTGCCAGCGAAGACAGGGGGCAAGGAAACACCATATATTTT.

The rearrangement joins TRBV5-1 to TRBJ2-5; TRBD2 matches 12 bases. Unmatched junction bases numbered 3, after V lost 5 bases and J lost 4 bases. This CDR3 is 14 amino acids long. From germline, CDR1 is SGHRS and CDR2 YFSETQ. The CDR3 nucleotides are TGCGCCAGCAGGACGGGACTAGCGGGAGAGACCCAGTACTTC. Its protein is CASRTGLAGETQYF.

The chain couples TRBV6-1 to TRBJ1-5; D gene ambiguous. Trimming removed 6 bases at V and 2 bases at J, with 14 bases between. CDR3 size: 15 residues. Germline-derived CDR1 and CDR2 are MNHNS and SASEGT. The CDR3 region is CASSLILPGNQPQHF. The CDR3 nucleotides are TGTGCCAGCAGCTTAATACTCCCTGGCAATCAGCCCCAGCATTTT.

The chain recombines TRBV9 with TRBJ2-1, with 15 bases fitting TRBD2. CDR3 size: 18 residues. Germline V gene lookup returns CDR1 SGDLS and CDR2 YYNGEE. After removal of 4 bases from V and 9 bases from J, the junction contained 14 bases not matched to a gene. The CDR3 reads CASSSPERTSGRASEQFF. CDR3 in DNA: TGTGCCAGCAGCTCCCCCGAAAGGACTAGCGGGAGGGCGTCTGAGCAGTTCTTC.

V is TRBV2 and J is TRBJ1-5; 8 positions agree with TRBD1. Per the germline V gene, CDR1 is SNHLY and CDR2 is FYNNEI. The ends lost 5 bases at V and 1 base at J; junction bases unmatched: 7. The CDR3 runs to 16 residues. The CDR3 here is CASSLTRQGSNQPQHF. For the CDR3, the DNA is TGTGCCAGCAGTCTCACCAGACAGGGGAGCAATCAGCCCCAGCATTTT.

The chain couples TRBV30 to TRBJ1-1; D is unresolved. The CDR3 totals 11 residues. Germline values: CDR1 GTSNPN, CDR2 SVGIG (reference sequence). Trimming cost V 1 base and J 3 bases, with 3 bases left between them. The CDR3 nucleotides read TGTGCCTGGAGTGGGCACACTGAAGCTTTCTTT. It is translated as CAWSGHTEAFF.